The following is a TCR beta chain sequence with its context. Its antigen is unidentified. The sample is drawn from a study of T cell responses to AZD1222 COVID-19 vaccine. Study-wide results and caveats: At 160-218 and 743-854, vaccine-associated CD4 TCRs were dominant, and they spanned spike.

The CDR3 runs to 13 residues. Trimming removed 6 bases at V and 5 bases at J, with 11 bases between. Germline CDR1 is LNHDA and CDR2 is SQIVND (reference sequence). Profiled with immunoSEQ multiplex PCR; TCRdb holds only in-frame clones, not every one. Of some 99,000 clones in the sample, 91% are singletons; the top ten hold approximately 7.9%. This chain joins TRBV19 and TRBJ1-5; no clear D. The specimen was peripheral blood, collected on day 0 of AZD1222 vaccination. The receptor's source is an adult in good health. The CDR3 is CASSYSPDQPQHF. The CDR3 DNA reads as TGTGCCAGTAGCTATTCGCCCGATCAGCCCCAGCATTTT.